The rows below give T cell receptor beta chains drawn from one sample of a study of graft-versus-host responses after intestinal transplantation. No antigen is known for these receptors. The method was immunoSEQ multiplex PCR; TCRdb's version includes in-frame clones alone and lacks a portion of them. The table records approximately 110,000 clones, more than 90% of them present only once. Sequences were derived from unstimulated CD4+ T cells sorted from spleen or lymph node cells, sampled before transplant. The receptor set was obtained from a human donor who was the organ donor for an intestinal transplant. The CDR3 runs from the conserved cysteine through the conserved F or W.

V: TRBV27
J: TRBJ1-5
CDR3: CASSLLGEGQPQHF

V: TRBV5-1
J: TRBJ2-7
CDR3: CASSLDAYEQYF

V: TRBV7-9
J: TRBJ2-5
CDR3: CASLRTSGSETQYF

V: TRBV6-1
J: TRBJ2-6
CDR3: CASSGQGAGANVLTF

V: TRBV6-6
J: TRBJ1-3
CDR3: CASTPVGPHSGNTIYF

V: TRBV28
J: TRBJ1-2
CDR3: CASRGSRQGRYGYTF

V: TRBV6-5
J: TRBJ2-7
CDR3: CASSTSSSVREQYF

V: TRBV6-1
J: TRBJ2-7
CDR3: CASSSLAGPYEQYF

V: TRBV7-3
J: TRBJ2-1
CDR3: CASSLRGGDEQFF

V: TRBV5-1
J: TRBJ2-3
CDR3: CASQTSGGDTDTQYF

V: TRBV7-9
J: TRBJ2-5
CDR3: CASSWGQEGTQYF

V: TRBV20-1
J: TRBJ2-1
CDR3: CSARESQSPFF

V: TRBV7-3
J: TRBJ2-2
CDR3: CASSPTAAGGGELFF

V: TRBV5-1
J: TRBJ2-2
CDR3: CASTLAETNTGELFF

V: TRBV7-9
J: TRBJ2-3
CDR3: CASSLGAFGMGTDTQYF

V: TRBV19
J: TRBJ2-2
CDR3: CASSIRPGGPSTGELFF

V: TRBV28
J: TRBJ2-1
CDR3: CASRTNRGRSYNEQFF

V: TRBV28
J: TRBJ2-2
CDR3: CASSSPWGLQIEGGELFF

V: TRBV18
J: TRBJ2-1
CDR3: CASSGPRTGLAGNEQFF

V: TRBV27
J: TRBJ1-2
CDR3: CASSLSGGYGYTF

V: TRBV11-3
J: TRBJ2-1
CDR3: CASSLEREQFF

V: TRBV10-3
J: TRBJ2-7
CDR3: CAISASRGHEQYF

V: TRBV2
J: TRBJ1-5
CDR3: CASSDPGWEGGAQHF

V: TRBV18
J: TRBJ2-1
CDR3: CASSPVVKGKVSYNEQFF

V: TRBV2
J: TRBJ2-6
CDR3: CASSGQGANVLTF

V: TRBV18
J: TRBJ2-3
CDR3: CASSLTTGFPDTQYF

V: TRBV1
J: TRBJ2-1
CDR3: CTSSQDKSGSVRSYNEQFF

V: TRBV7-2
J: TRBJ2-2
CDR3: CASSLAANTGELFF